This TCR beta chain was captured in a study of long-term antiretroviral therapy in people with HIV. The immunoSEQ assay was v3.0, run at survey level. Repertoires were generated with immunoSEQ multiplex PCR, while TCRdb's copy carries only in-frame clones and drops some. The sample gives some 21,000 clones, around 82% of which show up once; 8% to 9% is in the top ten. Each contributor possessed a minimum of one pre-ART and a minimum of two post-ART PBMC samples. Concerning this clone: Its antigen is still unknown.

CDR3 size: 12 residues. Germline CDR1 reads SGHNT; CDR2 reads YENEEA. The V and J ends lost 3 bases and 3 bases respectively, with 6 bases between them. Study conclusions and caveats: Blood dates from 2004 to 2017, possibly under older ART regimens.

V is TRBV11-3 and J is TRBJ2-7; D gene ambiguous. The TCR originated in a man between 50 and 59 years old with HIV. This specimen consisted of unsorted PBMCs, obtained at the start of antiretroviral therapy. The chain's CDR3 is CASSFSGYEQYF. The CDR3 DNA sequence: TGTGCCAGCAGCTTTTCGGGCTACGAGCAGTACTTC.